The 19 T cell receptor beta chains below were found in one sample sequenced in a study of cytomegalovirus exposure and HLA in healthy donors. The table came from immunoSEQ multiplex PCR; TCRdb's copy has only in-frame clones and leaves some out. The sample contains around 300,000 clones, around 90% of which appear only once. The sample taken for sequencing was PBMCs. Receptor source: a woman in her 30s in good health and CMV-seropositive.

The V gene is TRBV28, the J gene TRBJ2-7; D is ambiguous. Trimming pared 6 bases from V and 3 bases from J, leaving 15 bases between. Germline V lookup: CDR1 MDHEN, CDR2 SYDVKM. The length of the CDR3 is 14 residues. The CDR3 sequence: CASSSGVSYYEQYF. CDR3 DNA: TGTGCCAGCAGCTCGGGTGTTTCCTACTACGAGCAGTACTTC.

This clone was seen a single time. This chain links TRBV6-4 with TRBJ2-2; TRBD2 aligns across 10 bases. The junction had 14 bases not matched to a gene; V was cut back by 7 bases and J by 3 bases. The V gene's germline CDR1 is MRHNA and CDR2 SNTAGT. This CDR3 contains 18 residues. The CDR3 is CASIMGASGSTDTGELFF. For the CDR3, the DNA is TGTGCCAGCATTATGGGGGCTAGCGGGAGCACCGACACCGGGGAGCTGTTTTTT.

J is TRBJ2-1 and V is TRBV6-6, with TRBD2 identical over 7 bases. The germline CDR1 and CDR2 sequences are MNHNY and SVGAGI (reference sequence). With 6 bases clipped from V and 4 bases from J, the junction kept 6 bases outside the gene matches. This CDR3 contains 14 residues. The CDR3 loop reads CASRGAGLYNEQFF. CDR3 in DNA: TGTGCCAGCAGAGGAGCGGGGCTATACAATGAGCAGTTCTTC.

This clone was seen once. This chain uses TRBV28 with TRBJ1-6; 7 bases are shared with TRBD1. This CDR3 spans 12 amino acids. With 10 bases clipped from V and 8 bases from J, the junction kept 5 bases outside the gene matches. In germline, CDR1 is MDHEN, CDR2 SYDVKM. This CDR3 reads CAIGQVDSPLHF. CDR3 sequence (DNA): TGTGCCATCGGACAGGTGGATTCACCCCTCCACTTT.

CDR3 in amino acids: CASSLEQVNTEAFF. In nucleotides, the CDR3 is TGTGCCAGCAGCTTAGAACAAGTGAACACTGAAGCTTTCTTT. The chain recombines TRBV11-3 with TRBJ1-1; D gene uncertain. V was clipped by 0 bases and J by 0 bases, with 5 bases between them. The CDR3 spans 14 residues. Per the germline V gene, CDR1 is SGHNT and CDR2 is YENEEA.

The chain links TRBV18 to TRBJ1-5; 12 bases fit TRBD1. Germline lookup yields CDR1 KGHSH and CDR2 LQKENI. Trimming took 3 bases from V and 5 from J; bases not matched to a gene: 5. The CDR3 contains 16 residues. The CDR3 is CASSPAGTGGYQPQHF. The CDR3 DNA reads as TGTGCCAGCTCACCGGCCGGGACAGGGGGCTATCAGCCCCAGCATTTT.

The chain joins TRBV30 to TRBJ1-1; D gene uncertain. Germline assignment: CDR1 GTSNPN and CDR2 SVGIG (reference sequence). The CDR3 has 14 residues. Trimming left V 5 bases short and J 1 base short, with 14 bases between. CDR3 sequence: CAWAMGTPNTEAFF. The CDR3 nucleotides read TGTGCCTGGGCGATGGGCACTCCGAACACTGAAGCTTTCTTT.

As DNA, the CDR3 is TGTGCCAGCAGACCTCGGGGAGGGGGCATGAACAATGAGCAGTTCTTC. This encodes CASRPRGGGMNNEQFF. The chain joins TRBV2 to TRBJ2-1; D may match TRBD1 or TRBD2 (7 bases each). Germline CDR1 reads SNHLY; CDR2 reads FYNNEI. The CDR3 contains 16 residues. V lost 6 bases, J lost 5 bases, and 20 bases lay in between.

The chain has TRBV25-1 and TRBJ1-2; D call uncertain. Trimming pared 5 bases from V and 8 bases from J, leaving 12 bases between. This CDR3 spans 12 amino acids. The germline CDR1 and CDR2 sequences are MGHDK and SYGVNS. The CDR3 region is CASSPAHAGYTF. CDR3 bases: TGTGCCAGCAGTCCTGCCCACGCGGGCTACACCTTC.

The chain uses TRBV2 and TRBJ2-2, with 9 nucleotides matching TRBD2. The CDR3 extends over 19 amino acids. V lost 2 bases to trimming and J lost 1 base; unmatched junction nucleotides: 11. Germline values: CDR1 SNHLY, CDR2 FYNNEI. The CDR3 DNA reads TGTGCCAGCAGTGAAAGCGCTTTAGCGGGGGCCCTGAACACCGGGGAGCTGTTTTTT. It encodes CASSESALAGALNTGELFF.

The V gene is TRBV7-2, the J gene TRBJ2-1, with no clear D. V lost 3 bases, J lost 13 bases, and 16 bases lay in between. This CDR3 contains 13 residues. The V gene's germline CDR1 is SGHTA and CDR2 FQGNSA. The CDR3 nucleotides are TGTGCCAGCAGCTTTGATGTTCAGGACCCTCAGTTCTTC. Its translation is CASSFDVQDPQFF.

Points on this clone: In the same sample, other DNA sequences code for this CDR3. This chain joins TRBV30 and TRBJ2-1; a weak D match, TRBD2 (5 bases). The V gene's germline CDR1 is GTSNPN and CDR2 SVGIG (reference sequence). This CDR3 is 13 amino acids long. The V gene lost 3 bases and the J gene lost 0 bases, with 6 bases spanning the gap. The CDR3 sequence: CAWSRDSYNEQFF. DNA for the CDR3: TGTGCCTGGAGCCGGGACTCCTACAATGAGCAGTTCTTC.

The chain is built from TRBV27 and TRBJ2-1; D is perhaps TRBD1 or TRBD2 (5 bases each). The CDR3 sequence is 14 residues long. The V end lost 6 bases, the J end lost 3 bases, and 12 bases lay between the germline ends. The germline V gene encodes CDR1 MNHEY and CDR2 SMNVEV (reference sequence). CDR3 nucleotide sequence: TGTGCCAGCAGCCCTGCTGGGGGCTACAATGAGCAGTTCTTC. Its protein product is CASSPAGGYNEQFF.

This rearrangement joins TRBV2 to TRBJ1-6; tentative D call: TRBD1 (5 bases). The CDR3 extends over 14 amino acids. The V end lost 2 bases, the J end lost 8 bases, and 10 bases lay between the germline ends. Per germline, CDR1 SNHLY and CDR2 FYNNEI. The CDR3 loop is CASSERGRYSPLHF. CDR3 bases: TGTGCCAGCAGTGAAAGGGGCAGATATTCACCCCTCCACTTT.

V is TRBV5-1 and J is TRBJ2-7, with a tentative D call TRBD2 (6 bases). CDR1 and CDR2 (germline): SGHRS, YFSETQ. The CDR3 contains 15 residues. Trimming pared 3 bases from V and 6 bases from J, leaving 19 bases between. In nucleotides, the CDR3 is TGCGCCAGCAGCTCCTTTTTAGGAGGGGACTCCGAGCAGTACTTC. Its protein is CASSSFLGGDSEQYF.

V and J are TRBV30 and TRBJ2-1, with 8 bases aligning to TRBD2. The ends lost 0 bases at V and 9 bases at J; junction bases unmatched: 10. The CDR3 is 15 amino acids. In germline, CDR1 is GTSNPN, CDR2 SVGIG (reference sequence). The DNA of the CDR3 is TGTGCCTGGAGTGTAGGGCGGCTAGCGGGCAGTGAGCAGTTCTTC. It encodes CAWSVGRLAGSEQFF.

In this sample, this clone turned up a few times. The chain recombines TRBV18 with TRBJ1-1; TRBD1 is a possible D gene (5 bases). Deletions cut 8 bases from V and 0 bases from J, with 10 bases between. There are 13 residues in the CDR3. Germline-derived CDR1 and CDR2 are KGHSH and LQKENI. CDR3 sequence (DNA): TGTGCCAGCCGACAGTCTATGAACACTGAAGCTTTCTTT. It specifies CASRQSMNTEAFF. Based on the CDR3 plus reference TRBV18 and TRBJ1-1, the full variable domain is NAGVMQNPRHLVRRRGQEARLRCSPMKGHSHVYWYRQLPEEGLKFMVYLQKENIIDESGMPKERFSAEFPKEGPSILRIQQVVRGDSAAYFCASRQSMNTEAFFGQGTRLTVV.

The V gene is TRBV4-3, the J gene TRBJ2-3; weak D call: TRBD1 (6 bases). The CDR3 length is 14 residues. Germline CDR1 is LGHNA and CDR2 is YSLEER. V was shortened by 3 bases and J by 3 bases, with 10 bases between the two germline ends. DNA of the CDR3: TGCGCCAGCAGCCAGGCCCAGGGGACAGATACGCAGTATTTT. Translated: CASSQAQGTDTQYF.

Here the CDR3 DNA reads TGTGCCAGCAGTCCACTGACAGGGGGAGTAAGAGCTTTCTTT. This encodes CASSPLTGGVRAFF. The chain joins TRBV6-5 to TRBJ1-1; 9 bases line up with TRBD1. The germline CDR1 and CDR2 sequences are MNHEY and SVGAGI. The ends lost 5 bases at V and 10 bases at J; junction bases unmatched: 11. CDR3 size: 14 residues.